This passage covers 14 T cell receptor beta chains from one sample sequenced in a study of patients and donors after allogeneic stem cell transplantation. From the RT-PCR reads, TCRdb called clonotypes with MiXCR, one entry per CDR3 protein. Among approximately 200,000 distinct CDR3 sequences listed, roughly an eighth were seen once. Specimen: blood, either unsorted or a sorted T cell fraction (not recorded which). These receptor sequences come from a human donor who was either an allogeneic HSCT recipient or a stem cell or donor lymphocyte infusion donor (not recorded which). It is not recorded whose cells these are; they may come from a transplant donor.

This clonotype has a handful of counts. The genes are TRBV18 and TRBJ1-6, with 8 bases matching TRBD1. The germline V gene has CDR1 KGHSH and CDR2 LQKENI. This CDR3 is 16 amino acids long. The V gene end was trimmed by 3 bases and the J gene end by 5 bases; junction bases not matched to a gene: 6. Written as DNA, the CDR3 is TGTGCCAGCTCACCGCAACAGGGGGGGAATAATTCACCCCTCCACTTT. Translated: CASSPQQGGNNSPLHF. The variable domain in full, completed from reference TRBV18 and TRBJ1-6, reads NAGVMQNPRHLVRRRGQEARLRCSPMKGHSHVYWYRQLPEEGLKFMVYLQKENIIDESGMPKERFSAEFPKEGPSILRIQQVVRGDSAAYFCASSPQQGGNNSPLHFGNGTRLTVT.

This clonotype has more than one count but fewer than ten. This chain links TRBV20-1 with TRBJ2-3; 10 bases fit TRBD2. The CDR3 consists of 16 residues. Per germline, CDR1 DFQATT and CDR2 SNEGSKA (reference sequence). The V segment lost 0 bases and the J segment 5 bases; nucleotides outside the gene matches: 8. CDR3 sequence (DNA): TGCAGTGCTAGAGACCCCTTAGCGGGAGGAGTAGATACGCAGTATTTT. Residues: CSARDPLAGGVDTQYF.

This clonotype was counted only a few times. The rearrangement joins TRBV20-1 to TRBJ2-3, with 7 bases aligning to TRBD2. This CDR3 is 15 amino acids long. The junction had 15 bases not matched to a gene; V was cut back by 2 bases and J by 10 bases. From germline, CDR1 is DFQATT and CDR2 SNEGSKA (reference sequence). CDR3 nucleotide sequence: TGCAGTGCTAGATGGGAGGGGAGTGGGTGGGCCGCGCAGTATTTT. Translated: CSARWEGSGWAAQYF.

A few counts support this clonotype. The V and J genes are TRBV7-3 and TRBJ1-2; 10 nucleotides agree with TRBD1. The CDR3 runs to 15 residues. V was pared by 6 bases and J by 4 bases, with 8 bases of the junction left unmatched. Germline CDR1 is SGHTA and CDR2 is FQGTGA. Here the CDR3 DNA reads TGTGCCAGCAGACATAGGACAGGGGGGGTCTATGGCTACACCTTC. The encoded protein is CASRHRTGGVYGYTF.

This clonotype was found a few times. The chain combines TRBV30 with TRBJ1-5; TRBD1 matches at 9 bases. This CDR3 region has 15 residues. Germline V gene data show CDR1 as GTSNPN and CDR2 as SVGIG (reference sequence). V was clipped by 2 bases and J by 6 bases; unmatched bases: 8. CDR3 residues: CAWSSPTGGGQPQHF. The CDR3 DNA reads TGTGCCTGGAGTTCCCCGACAGGGGGAGGTCAGCCCCAGCATTTT.

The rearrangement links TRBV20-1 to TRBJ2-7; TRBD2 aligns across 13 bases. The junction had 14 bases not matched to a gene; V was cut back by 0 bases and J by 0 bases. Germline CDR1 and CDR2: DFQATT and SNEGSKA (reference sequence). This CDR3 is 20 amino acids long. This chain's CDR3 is CSARDVGLAGEPLSSYEQYF. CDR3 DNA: TGCAGTGCTAGAGACGTCGGACTAGCGGGGGAGCCGCTTTCCTCCTACGAGCAGTACTTC.

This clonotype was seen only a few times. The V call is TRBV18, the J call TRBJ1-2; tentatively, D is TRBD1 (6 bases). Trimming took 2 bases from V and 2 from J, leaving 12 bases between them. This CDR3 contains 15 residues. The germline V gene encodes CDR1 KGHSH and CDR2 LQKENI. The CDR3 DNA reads TGTGCCAGCTCACCAGGGGGACAAGAGAACTATGGCTACACCTTC. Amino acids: CASSPGGQENYGYTF.

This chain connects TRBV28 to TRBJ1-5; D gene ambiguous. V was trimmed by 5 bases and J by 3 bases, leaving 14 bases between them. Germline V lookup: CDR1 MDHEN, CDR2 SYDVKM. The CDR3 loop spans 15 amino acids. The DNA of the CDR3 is TGTGCCAGCAGTCCTATAGGTGGAAACAATCAGCCCCAGCATTTT. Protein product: CASSPIGGNNQPQHF.

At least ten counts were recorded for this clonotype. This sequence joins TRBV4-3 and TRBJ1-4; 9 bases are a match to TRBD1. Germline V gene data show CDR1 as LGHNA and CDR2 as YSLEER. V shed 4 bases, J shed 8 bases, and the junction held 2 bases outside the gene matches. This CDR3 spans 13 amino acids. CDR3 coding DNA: TGCGCCAGCAGCCGGACAGGGGCCGAAAAACTGTTTTTT. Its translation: CASSRTGAEKLFF.

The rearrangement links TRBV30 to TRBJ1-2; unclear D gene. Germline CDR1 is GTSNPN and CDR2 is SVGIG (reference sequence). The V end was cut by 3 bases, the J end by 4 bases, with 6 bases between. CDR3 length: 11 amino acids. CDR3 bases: TGTGCCTGGAGATGGACCTATGGCTACACCTTC. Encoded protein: CAWRWTYGYTF.

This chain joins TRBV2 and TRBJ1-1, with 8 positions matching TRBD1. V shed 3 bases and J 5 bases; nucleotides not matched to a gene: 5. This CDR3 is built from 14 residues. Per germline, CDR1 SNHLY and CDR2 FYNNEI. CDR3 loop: CASSEIQGGTEAFF. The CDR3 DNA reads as TGTGCCAGCAGTGAGATACAGGGGGGGACTGAAGCTTTCTTT.

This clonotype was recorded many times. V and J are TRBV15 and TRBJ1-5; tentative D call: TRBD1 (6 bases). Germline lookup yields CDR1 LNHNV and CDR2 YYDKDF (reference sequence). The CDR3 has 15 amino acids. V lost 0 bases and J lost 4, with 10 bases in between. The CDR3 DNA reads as TGTGCCACCAGCAGAGATCGGCAGGGGAATCAGCCCCAGCATTTT. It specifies CATSRDRQGNQPQHF.

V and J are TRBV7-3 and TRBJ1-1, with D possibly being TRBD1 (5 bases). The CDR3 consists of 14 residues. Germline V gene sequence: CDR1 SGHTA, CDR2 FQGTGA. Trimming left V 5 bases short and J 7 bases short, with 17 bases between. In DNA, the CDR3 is TGTGCCAGCAGCACAGGAGGAACGGTTAGTGAAGCTTTCTTT. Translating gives CASSTGGTVSEAFF.

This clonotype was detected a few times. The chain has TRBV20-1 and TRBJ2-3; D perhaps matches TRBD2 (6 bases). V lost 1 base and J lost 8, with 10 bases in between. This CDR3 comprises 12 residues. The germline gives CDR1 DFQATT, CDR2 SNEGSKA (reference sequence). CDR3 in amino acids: CSARALGGTQYF. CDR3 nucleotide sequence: TGCAGTGCTAGAGCCTTGGGGGGTACGCAGTATTTT.